This T cell receptor (beta chain) was sequenced for a study of blood T cells in healthy people across ages (dated by TCRdb to about 2015). Broadly, across the study: Template switching captured roughly one uniquely barcoded TCR beta cDNA molecule per two T cells in model experiments. To track age-related changes in TCR beta repertoire diversity, the study relied on deep sequencing normalized with unique cDNA molecular identifiers. The donors were divided into four age groups: young (average approximately 15 years), middle-aged (around 37), aged (approximately 62) and long-lived (82). To avoid experimental bias, donors of different ages were distributed randomly across sequencing lanes. The study analyzed two additional independent replicas of 1 million unique cDNA reads from the same blood draw for two donors, one aged 18 to 30 and one aged 80 or older.

Relative to germline, V is 4 bases shorter and J is 5 bases shorter, with 18 bases between their ends. Reading from cysteine to phenylalanine, the CDR3 counts 14 amino acids. The read is trimmed to its CDR3 DNA, 42 bases read in frame from base 1. From a lookup of the germline V gene (reference sequence), CDR1 and CDR2 are DFQATT and SNEGSKA. The donors were 40 or so Caucasian individuals from Russia, aged roughly 6 to 90 years, who were systemically healthy. About 9.1 milliliters of peripheral blood were collected from each donor into EDTA-treated Vacutainer tubes. Ficoll-Paque density-gradient centrifugation was used to isolate PBMCs, with at least 6 million per sample. Total RNA was extracted from PBMCs with Trizol reagent, with at least 5.5 micrograms obtained per sample. For every donor, flow cytometry on a PBMC aliquot measured the percentage of naive CD45RAhigh/CD27high T cells. What the research found in general, with its limitations: The CMV infection status of donors was not known, potentially confounding age-related changes in expanded clonotypes. Bulk unsorted PBMC profiling prevented conclusive comparison of naive and antigen-experienced compartments. As age increased, observed TCR beta diversity per million T cells dropped in a roughly linear way, and a significant reduction was already evident by age roughly 40. Estimates of total diversity based on one million sequenced T cells were considered lower bounds and underestimates. Compared with the aged group, more naive CD4+ T cells, fewer expanded clones and increased TCR diversity were shown by the long-lived group, suggesting age selection. A strong correlation was found between observed TCR beta diversity and the percentage of naive T cells measured by flow cytometry.

In the case of this clonotype: What this receptor recognizes is not known. No base quality information exists; no much larger clone differs at one position.

The library was generated by 5' RACE. TCRdb records Illumina HiSeq 2500 as the sequencer. A second PCR of about 6 to 11 cycles was run with a J-beta primer mix and a sample-barcoded 5' primer. Each TCR beta cDNA molecule received a unique molecular identifier from a template-switch 5' adaptor carrying 12 random nucleotides. At least 2.5 million CDR3-containing paired-end reads were obtained from each sample. First-strand cDNA synthesis was performed from all RNA using the Mint cDNA synthesis kit, with priming by a TRBC-specific oligonucleotide. Following uracil-DNA glycosylase treatment, a first 18-cycle PCR with universal primers M1SS and BC2_uni_R was performed on all cDNA. On the study's bioinformatics: Normalization of each sample was performed by random selection of 1 million high-quality reads, each carrying a distinct molecular identifier. Instead of being binned into consensus sequences, reads that shared molecular identifiers were thrown out. MiTCR, set to a Q25 quality threshold and the strictest error-elimination algorithm, was used for CDR3 identification, clonotype clustering and error correction. A nonparametric unseen species model with Euler transformation was used to estimate lower-bound total TCR beta diversity. TCRdb's own reprocessing of the public reads used fastp at Q25 and MiXCR and kept productive beta chains. Rows with a matching CDR3 protein are joined into one entry that keeps the most common DNA and genes. TCRdb's processing, not the authors' own work, is the source of the V and J calls. Here the sample has some 640,000 distinct CDR3 sequences; more than 40% occur a single time. The ten biggest clones cover around 32% of the sample.

Sequences were obtained from blood. This clonotype originated in a woman aged 60 to 75 in good health. This sequence uses TRBV20-1 and TRBJ2-7; no D gene is confidently identified. The CDR3 region reads CSANSNSFRDEQYF. The nucleotide sequence is TGCAGTGCTAACAGCAACAGTTTTCGTGACGAGCAGTACTTC.